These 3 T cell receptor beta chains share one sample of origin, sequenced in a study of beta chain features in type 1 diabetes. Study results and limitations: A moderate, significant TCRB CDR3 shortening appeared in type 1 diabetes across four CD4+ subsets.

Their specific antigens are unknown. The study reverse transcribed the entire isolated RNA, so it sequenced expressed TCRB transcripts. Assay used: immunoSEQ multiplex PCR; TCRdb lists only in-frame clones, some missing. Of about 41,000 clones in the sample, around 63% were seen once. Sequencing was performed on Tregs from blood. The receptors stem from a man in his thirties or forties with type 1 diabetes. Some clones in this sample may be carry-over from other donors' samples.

The CDR3 is CASSRGQVGRETQYF. The CDR3 DNA is TGTGCCAGCAGCCGGGGACAGGTGGGGAGAGAGACCCAGTACTTC. The rearrangement joins TRBV7-2 to TRBJ2-5; 8 bases align to TRBD1. The V gene's germline CDR1 is SGHTA and CDR2 FQGNSA. The length of the CDR3 is 15 residues. V gave up 5 bases and J gave up 4 bases; unmatched junction bases: 9.

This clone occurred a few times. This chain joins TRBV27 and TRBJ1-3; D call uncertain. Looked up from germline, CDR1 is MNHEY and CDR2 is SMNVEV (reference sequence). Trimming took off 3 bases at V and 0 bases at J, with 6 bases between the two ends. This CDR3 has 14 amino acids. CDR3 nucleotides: TGTGCCAGCAGTTTGAGCATCTCTGGAAACACCATATATTTT. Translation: CASSLSISGNTIYF.

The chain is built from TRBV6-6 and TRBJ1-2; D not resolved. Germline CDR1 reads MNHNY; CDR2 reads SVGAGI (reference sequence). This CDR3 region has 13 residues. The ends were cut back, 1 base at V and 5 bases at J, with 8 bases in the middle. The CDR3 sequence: CASSYWELYGYTF. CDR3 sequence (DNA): TGTGCCAGCAGTTACTGGGAGTTGTATGGCTACACCTTC.